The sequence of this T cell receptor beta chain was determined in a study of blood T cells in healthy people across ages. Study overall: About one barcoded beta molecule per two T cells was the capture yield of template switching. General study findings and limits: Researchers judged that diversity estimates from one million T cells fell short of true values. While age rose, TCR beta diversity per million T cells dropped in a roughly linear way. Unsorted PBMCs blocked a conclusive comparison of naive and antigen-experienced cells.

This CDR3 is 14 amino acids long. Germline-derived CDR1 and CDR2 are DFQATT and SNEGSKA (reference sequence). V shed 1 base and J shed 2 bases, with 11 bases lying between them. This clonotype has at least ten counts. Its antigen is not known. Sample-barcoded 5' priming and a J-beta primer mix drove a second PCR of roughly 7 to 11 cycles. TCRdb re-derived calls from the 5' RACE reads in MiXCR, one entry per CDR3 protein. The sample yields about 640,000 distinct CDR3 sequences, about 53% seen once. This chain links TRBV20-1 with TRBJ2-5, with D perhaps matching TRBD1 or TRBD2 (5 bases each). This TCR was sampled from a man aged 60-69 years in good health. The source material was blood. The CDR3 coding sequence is TGCAGTGCTAGAGCCCGGGACGGACAAGAGACCCAGTACTTC. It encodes CSARARDGQETQYF.